The present TCR beta chain was sequenced within a study of blood T cell repertoires in COVID-19 (dated by TCRdb to 2018 to 2021). At the level of the whole study: Samples from collaborators originated in the United States, Italy and Spain and spanned both the acute and convalescent phases of COVID-19. The material from the prospective study consisted of cDNA or gDNA derived from T cells, B-cell-depleted T cells, or PBMCs. Subjects who had been exposed to COVID-19, were actively infected with it, or had recovered from it provided the deeply sampled blood TCRbeta repertoires that made up the dataset. The repertoires were made available in a free public database intended to serve as a resource for research on the immune response to SARS-CoV-2. Samples came from the ongoing ImmuneRACE study (first 160 participants) plus 1,254 subjects from 6 global collaborators. A de-identified subject ID, COVID-19 status, age in years and sex were almost always included in the sample metadata. Where available, HLA class I and class II types were obtained from metadata supplied by the sample provider rather than from assay-based typing. General conclusions and limits of the study: The quantity of clinical and demographic metadata differed by source and by participant and was supplied without curation.

A word on this clone: No antigen is known for it. Base qualities were left out, and no much larger clone turns up one base away.

The immunoSEQ Assay, a bias-controlled multiplex PCR, was used to amplify TCRbeta CDR3 regions from genomic DNA. Under the source paper's analysis protocol: Within the assay, amplification of reference gene primers was used to estimate how many nucleated cells each sample contained. To quantify the absolute abundance of each unique TCRbeta CDR3 rearrangement, sequence reads were collapsed and filtered. Productive Simpson clonality was computed per sample as the square root of Simpson's diversity index over productive rearrangements. What TCRdb holds here is the immuneACCESS table cut down to in-frame rearrangements. Part of the clones is not present; checked against another copy, under half of the missing clones reflect an unresolved V gene, and the others are unexplained. Clone size and V and J calls were adopted from that table, with D and trimming inferred from the DNA. Across this sample there are about 330,000 clones, with about 85% seen only once. The ten largest clones capture 5.5% to 6% of the sample.

In the prospective study, participants were roughly 18 to 100 years old, resided in under 30 geographic areas of the United States, and were enrolled through a virtual design. In the prospective study, participants were assigned to cohorts based on the clinical history participants reported in a screening survey and a study questionnaire. Recovered participants in ImmuneRACE Cohort 3 were defined as having two consecutive negative NP/OP PCR tests, clearance from a healthcare professional, or resolution of symptoms. In the prospective study, mobile phlebotomists collected whole blood, serum and a nasopharyngeal or oropharyngeal swab from each participant. Prospective study participants could optionally give additional blood draws and questionnaires over an approximately two-month period. Before DNA extraction, blood samples from the prospective study were shipped at room temperature or frozen. The cysteine opens and the phenylalanine closes a CDR3 of 17 amino acids. CDR3 DNA only is kept here, 51 bases in frame from base 1. According to the germline V gene, CDR1 reads LGHNA and CDR2 reads YNFKEQ. The germline ends are 15 bases apart after V is trimmed by 1 base and J by 0 bases.

Sequencing input: PBMCs or T cells enriched from blood (not recorded which). This clonotype originated in a young woman who had recovered from COVID-19. The chain is assembled from TRBV4-2 and TRBJ1-1; the D gene cannot be resolved reliably. The nucleotides are TGTGCCAGCAGCCAAGGGGCGTCAGGCTACATGAACACTGAAGCTTTCTTT. Its coded protein is CASSQGASGYMNTEAFF.